Here is one T cell receptor (beta chain) with its context. What it binds is not known. The protocol was immunoSEQ multiplex PCR, while the TCRdb copy is restricted to in-frame clones and leaves out a portion. The table lists 98,000 or so clones, around 83% of them singletons. These data belong to a study of T cell clones after liver transplantation. Study summary: TCRbeta sequencing after a pre-transplant mixed lymphocyte reaction identified graft-donor-reactive clones, later tracked in post-transplant blood.

Germline lookup yields CDR1 MNHNS and CDR2 SASEGT. Trimming stripped 7 bases from V and 5 bases from J, with 9 bases between. The CDR3 sequence is 12 residues long. Whole-study findings and limits: A significant post-transplant drop in circulating graft-donor-reactive CD4 TCRbeta sequences occurred in most of the 8 subjects. Graft donor-reactive T cells possibly entered the graft instead of undergoing deletion.

This TCR was sampled from a human donor who received a liver transplant. The rearrangement links TRBV6-1 to TRBJ1-5, with D uncertain. Sequences were derived from CD4+ T cells from blood, sampled before liver transplant. DNA of the CDR3: TGTGCCAGCAACTATCCGGATCAGCCCCAGCATTTT. It yields the protein CASNYPDQPQHF.